Shown below are 26 T cell receptor beta chains from a single sample sequenced in a study of cytotoxic CD8 clonotypes in ibrutinib-treated CLL. Clones were read by immunoSEQ multiplex PCR, and TCRdb kept only the in-frame ones, dropping some. The table has a few hundred thousand clones, about 61% seen once. Sequenced here: PBMCs, sampled after 36 months of ibrutinib treatment. Source of these receptors: a human donor with chronic lymphocytic leukemia.

The chain employs TRBV9 and TRBJ1-2; D is perhaps TRBD1 (5 bases). V was trimmed by 0 bases and J by 3 bases, leaving 15 bases between them. Germline CDR1 and CDR2: SGDLS and YYNGEE. This CDR3 region has 16 residues. The CDR3 DNA reads as TGTGCCAGCAGCGTAGGATTCAGGGAGTACGACTATGGCTACACCTTC. This sequence encodes CASSVGFREYDYGYTF.

This clone was seen only a few times. The chain joins TRBV10-3 to TRBJ2-7; D remains ambiguous. The CDR3 sequence is 13 residues long. Per the germline V gene, CDR1 is ENHRY and CDR2 is SYGVKD. V lost 6 bases and J 2 bases, leaving 11 bases between the germline ends. CDR3 residues: CAIRGTGTYEQYF. CDR3 DNA sequence: TGTGCCATCAGAGGTACCGGTACCTACGAGCAGTACTTC.

The V gene is TRBV9, the J gene TRBJ2-2, with TRBD1 matching 8 bases. Germline trimming cut 3 bases from V and 7 bases from J; bases unmatched to any gene: 17. CDR3 size: 18 residues. Germline V CDR1 and CDR2: SGDLS, YYNGEE. Here the CDR3 reads CASSDPIRTGLDVGELFF. In DNA, the CDR3 is TGTGCCAGCAGCGACCCCATCAGGACAGGGCTCGACGTCGGGGAGCTGTTTTTT.

V is TRBV28 and J is TRBJ1-2; 11 nucleotides align to TRBD1. Trimming removed 4 bases from V and 7 bases from J; junction bases left unmatched: 5. CDR3 length: 14 amino acids. Per germline, CDR1 MDHEN and CDR2 SYDVKM. The CDR3 DNA follows: TGTGCCAGCAGTTCCGTCGGGACAGGGGGTGGCTACACCTTC. This sequence encodes CASSSVGTGGGYTF.

The J gene is TRBJ2-1, the V gene TRBV6-6; 9 bases are a match to TRBD1. The ends lost 6 bases at V and 4 bases at J; junction bases unmatched: 7. CDR1 is MNHNY, CDR2 SVGAGI, per germline (reference sequence). The CDR3 extends over 15 amino acids. The CDR3 reads CASRTWDRDYNEQFF. For the CDR3, the DNA is TGTGCCAGCAGGACCTGGGACAGGGATTACAATGAGCAGTTCTTC.

The chain links TRBV4-1 to TRBJ1-5; D unresolved. This CDR3 is built from 13 residues. V lost 1 base, J lost 6 bases, and 7 bases lay in between. The germline V gene encodes CDR1 MGHRA and CDR2 YSYEKL. CDR3 sequence: CASSQGVSQPQHF. The CDR3 coding sequence is TGCGCCAGCAGCCAAGGGGTTTCTCAGCCCCAGCATTTT.

The V and J genes are TRBV13 and TRBJ1-4; 7 positions agree with TRBD1. The CDR3 sequence is 15 residues long. Germline-derived CDR1 and CDR2 are PRHDT and FYEKMQ (reference sequence). After removal of 4 bases from V and 5 bases from J, the junction contained 7 bases not matched to a gene. The CDR3, as DNA: TGTGCCAGCAGCTGGACAGAGGGGGCAAATGAAAAACTGTTTTTT. Protein: CASSWTEGANEKLFF.

The rearrangement joins TRBV5-1 to TRBJ1-1, with D perhaps matching TRBD1 (5 bases). Trimming left V 2 bases short and J 5 bases short, with 10 bases between. There are 13 residues in the CDR3. CDR1 is SGHRS, CDR2 YFSETQ, per germline. The CDR3: CASSFSRETEAFF. DNA of the CDR3: TGCGCCAGCAGCTTTTCCAGGGAGACTGAAGCTTTCTTT.

V usage is TRBV9 and J usage is TRBJ1-1; D is possibly TRBD1 (6 bases). The germline V and J ends were trimmed by 2 bases and 8 bases, with 19 bases remaining between them. Germline CDR1 is SGDLS and CDR2 is YYNGEE. The CDR3 spans 15 residues. The CDR3 region is CASSVLGPTGYEAFF. DNA of the CDR3: TGTGCCAGCAGCGTCCTAGGACCGACAGGCTACGAAGCTTTCTTT.

Only a few counts were recorded for this clone. The chain carries TRBV4-1 and TRBJ1-1; 8 nucleotides match TRBD1. CDR3 length: 15 amino acids. Germline loops: CDR1 MGHRA, CDR2 YSYEKL. Losses at the gene ends were 4 bases for V and 4 bases for J; bases not matched to a gene: 8. The CDR3 here is CASSPGQGTGTEAFF. The CDR3, as DNA: TGCGCCAGCAGCCCCGGACAGGGAACGGGCACTGAAGCTTTCTTT.

A few counts support this clone. J is TRBJ2-7 and V is TRBV2; D gene ambiguous. V lost 8 bases and J 4 bases, leaving 6 bases between the germline ends. The germline V gene encodes CDR1 SNHLY and CDR2 FYNNEI. There are 10 residues in the CDR3. CDR3 sequence reads: CASGGYEQYF. CDR3 sequence (DNA): TGTGCCAGCGGTGGATACGAGCAGTACTTC.

The J gene is TRBJ2-5, the V gene TRBV7-2; 9 nucleotides align to TRBD2. The V gene end was trimmed by 6 bases and the J gene end by 2 bases; junction bases not matched to a gene: 10. Germline CDR1 reads SGHTA; CDR2 reads FQGNSA. The CDR3 runs 16 residues. As DNA, the CDR3 is TGTGCCAGCAGTATGTCTCTAGCGGGGCCACAAGAGACCCAGTACTTC. Its translation is CASSMSLAGPQETQYF.

This clone was seen only a few times. The chain uses TRBV28 and TRBJ2-1; D gene ambiguous. V lost 1 base to trimming and J lost 0 bases, with 7 bases between them. Germline CDR1 MDHEN, CDR2 SYDVKM. The CDR3 is 15 residues long. Here the CDR3 DNA reads TGTGCCAGCAGTTTATCGGTGAGCTCCTACAATGAGCAGTTCTTC. As protein: CASSLSVSSYNEQFF.

Regarding this clone: The sample holds other DNA sequences that translate to the same CDR3. V and J are TRBV27 and TRBJ2-7; 11 nucleotides agree with TRBD2. The CDR3 spans 13 residues. J lost 3 bases, V lost 5 bases, and 0 bases had no gene match. Per germline, CDR1 MNHEY and CDR2 SMNVEV (reference sequence). The CDR3 region is CASSLAGGYEQYF. CDR3 nucleotide sequence: TGTGCCAGCAGTCTAGCGGGGGGCTACGAGCAGTACTTC.

The genes are TRBV5-4 and TRBJ2-2, with TRBD2 identical over 11 bases. Germline trimming cut 3 bases from V and 7 bases from J; bases unmatched to any gene: 8. Germline values: CDR1 SGHNT, CDR2 YYREEE (reference sequence). There are 16 residues in the CDR3. CDR3 nucleotide sequence: TGTGCCAGCAGCTCTACTAGCGGGAGAAGGAACGGGGAGCTGTTTTTT. Amino acids: CASSSTSGRRNGELFF.

On this clone itself: Germline and junction disagree at one end, which may indicate a read error. V is TRBV18 and J is TRBJ2-3, with TRBD1 matching 10 bases. Germline V gene data show CDR1 as KGHSH and CDR2 as LQKENI. This CDR3 has 15 residues. The CDR3 DNA reads as TGTGCCAGCTCACGGGACAGGGGAGAGGCAGATACTCAGTATTTT. It is translated as CASSRDRGEADTQYF.

The genes are TRBV4-1 and TRBJ1-2; TRBD1 is a possible D gene (5 bases). V was shortened by 1 base and J by 5 bases, with 20 bases between the two germline ends. Germline V gene lookup returns CDR1 MGHRA and CDR2 YSYEKL. The CDR3 has 17 amino acids. The CDR3 spells CASSQVVYGTGEYGYTF. Here the CDR3 DNA reads TGCGCCAGCAGCCAAGTAGTCTACGGGACTGGAGAGTATGGCTACACCTTC.

The chain is built from TRBV18 and TRBJ1-6; 7 bases agree with TRBD1. The CDR3 loop spans 14 amino acids. In germline, CDR1 is KGHSH, CDR2 LQKENI. V lost 3 bases, J lost 10 bases, and 6 bases stayed unmatched. In DNA form, the CDR3 reads TGTGCCAGCTCACCGACAGGGCTAGGATCACCCCTCCACTTT. It codes for CASSPTGLGSPLHF.

V and J are TRBV15 and TRBJ2-3, with 10 bases that match TRBD1. The CDR3 extends over 14 amino acids. The germline V gene has CDR1 LNHNV and CDR2 YYDKDF (reference sequence). V lost 7 bases, J lost 3 bases, and 4 bases stayed unmatched. The CDR3 bases are TGTGCCACCAAACGGGACAGGGGAACAGATACGCAGTATTTT. Translation gives CATKRDRGTDTQYF.

This chain joins TRBV5-8 and TRBJ2-2; D possibly uses TRBD1 or TRBD2 (6 bases each). This CDR3 is 15 amino acids long. Germline loops: CDR1 SGHTS, CDR2 YDEGEE. V shed 1 base and J shed 9 bases, with 16 bases lying between them. The CDR3 region has the DNA TGTGCCAGCAGCTTGAAAGGGGGGTTCGTACGGGAGCTGTTTTTT. The encoded protein is CASSLKGGFVRELFF. The full variable domain, rest sourced from reference TRBV5-8 and TRBJ2-2, is EAGVTQSPTHLIKTRGQQATLRCSPISGHTSVYWYQQALGLGLQFLLWYDEGEERNRGNFPPRFSGRQFPNYSSELNVNALELEDSALYLCASSLKGGFVRELFFGEGSRLTVL.

The DNA for the CDR3 is TGTGCCATCAGTGAGCGGGGGACCGACGAGCAGTACTTC. The encoded protein is CAISERGTDEQYF. The chain carries TRBV10-3 and TRBJ2-7, with D tentatively TRBD2 (6 bases). Germline lookup yields CDR1 ENHRY and CDR2 SYGVKD. V was trimmed by 2 bases and J by 5 bases, leaving 10 bases between them. The CDR3 is 13 residues long.

The genes are TRBV11-2 and TRBJ1-1; 7 bases fit TRBD1. This CDR3 has 15 amino acids. Germline lookup yields CDR1 SGHAT and CDR2 FQNNGV. Trimming cost V 1 base and J 3 bases; bases outside gene matches: 5. CDR3 sequence (DNA): TGTGCCAGCAGCTTAGGACAGGGTCAGGACACTGAAGCTTTCTTT. Encoded protein: CASSLGQGQDTEAFF.

V gene TRBV13 combines with J gene TRBJ1-4; a weak D match, TRBD1 (5 bases). The CDR3 is 16 amino acids. With 7 bases removed from V and 6 bases from J, the gap between germline ends came to 21 bases. Germline V gene lookup returns CDR1 PRHDT and CDR2 FYEKMQ (reference sequence). CDR3: CASTRQGRPGYEKLFF. The CDR3 DNA sequence: TGTGCCAGCACGCGGCAGGGAAGGCCCGGGTATGAAAAACTGTTTTTT. Looking up the rest from reference TRBV13 and TRBJ1-4 gives the full variable domain: AAGVIQSPRHLIKEKRETATLKCYPIPRHDTVYWYQQGPGQDPQFLISFYEKMQSDKGSIPDRFSAQQFSDYHSELNMSSLELGDSALYFCASTRQGRPGYEKLFFGSGTQLSVL.

V and J are TRBV7-8 and TRBJ2-3, with TRBD2 identical over 7 bases. The CDR3 consists of 16 residues. J was trimmed by 2 bases and V by 1 base; bases with no gene match: 6. Germline V gene lookup returns CDR1 SGHVS and CDR2 FQNEAQ. In DNA, the CDR3 is TGTGCCAGCAGCTTAGAGCGGGGACCAATCACAGATACGCAGTATTTT. Translation: CASSLERGPITDTQYF.

V and J are TRBV29-1 and TRBJ1-2; maybe TRBD1 (6 bases). This CDR3 region has 14 residues. Germline CDR1 is SQVTM and CDR2 is ANQGSEA. Between the trimmed V and J ends, which lost 4 bases and 7 bases, there was a span of 19 bases. Here the CDR3 DNA reads TGCAGCGTTGGGAACAGGGTGGGATTGTCTGGCTACACCTTC. Protein: CSVGNRVGLSGYTF. Full variable domain (missing parts from reference TRBV29-1 and TRBJ1-2): SAVISQKPSRDICQRGTSLTIQCQVDSQVTMMFWYRQQPGQSLTLIATANQGSEATYESGFVIDKFPISRPNLTFSTLTVSNMSPEDSSIYLCSVGNRVGLSGYTFGSGTRLTVV.

The genes are TRBV6-5 and TRBJ2-5; D is perhaps TRBD2 (6 bases). CDR1 and CDR2 from the germline V gene are MNHEY and SVGAGI. This CDR3 region has 16 residues. V lost 0 bases, J lost 4 bases, and 15 bases lay in between. This CDR3 reads CASSYSNGGARETQYF. Here the CDR3 DNA reads TGTGCCAGCAGTTACTCGAACGGAGGGGCTCGAGAGACCCAGTACTTC.